This entry concerns a single TCR beta chain. The sample is drawn from a study of blood T cell repertoires in COVID-19. Turning to the study itself: In each case, the material was cDNA or gDNA derived from T cells, B-cell-depleted T cells, or PBMCs.

Deletions cut 2 bases from V and 4 bases from J, with 5 bases between. Germline V gene data show CDR1 as SGHNT and CDR2 as YYREEE (reference sequence). The CDR3 runs to 12 residues. Profiling relied on immunoSEQ multiplex PCR, and the TCRdb table lists in-frame clones only, not all of them. The data show 310,000 or so clones, around 87% seen once. The chain links TRBV5-4 to TRBJ2-3, with unresolved D. Sequencing input: peripheral blood. The TCR comes from a man aged 65-85 years with acute or convalescent COVID-19. CDR3 sequence reads: CASSFASDTQYF. In nucleotides, the CDR3 is TGTGCCAGCAGCTTCGCGTCAGATACGCAGTATTTT.